A single sample is the source of the 9 T cell receptor beta chains below, sequenced in a study of CD8 T cells in ankylosing spondylitis. TCRdb itself ran the 5' RACE reads through MiXCR, one entry per CDR3 protein. The data show tens of thousands of distinct CDR3 sequences, around 25% seen once. The material sequenced was blood, either unsorted or a sorted T cell fraction (not recorded which). These receptors came from a male donor with ankylosing spondylitis or in good health (not recorded which).

The rearrangement joins TRBV5-5 to TRBJ2-7; D possibly corresponds to TRBD1 (6 bases). Trimming removed 4 bases from V and 3 bases from J, with 17 bases in between. This CDR3 has 15 residues. In germline, CDR1 is SGHKS, CDR2 YYEKEE (reference sequence). The CDR3 sequence is CASSPTHRVNYEQYF. The CDR3 DNA reads as TGTGCCAGCAGCCCGACCCACAGGGTTAACTACGAGCAGTACTTC.

Only a few counts were recorded for this clonotype. The chain employs TRBV20-1 and TRBJ2-2, with unresolved D. Per the germline V gene, CDR1 is DFQATT and CDR2 is SNEGSKA (reference sequence). Trimming removed 0 bases from V and 7 bases from J, with 12 bases in between. This CDR3 spans 14 amino acids. In DNA, the CDR3 is TGCAGTGCTAGAGATTATCAGTTTGGCGGGGAGCTGTTTTTT. Translated: CSARDYQFGGELFF.

There are a few counts of this clonotype. The rearrangement joins TRBV6-5 to TRBJ2-6; TRBD2 is a possible D gene (5 bases). Trimming shortened V by 6 bases and J by 1 base, and 10 bases separated the two germline ends. Germline V CDR1 and CDR2: MNHEY, SVGAGI. The CDR3 totals 15 residues. As DNA, the CDR3 is TGTGCCAGCAGCTTAACTAGGTCTGGGGCCAACGTCCTGACTTTC. This translates into CASSLTRSGANVLTF.

The V gene is TRBV5-6, the J gene TRBJ2-5; no clear D gene. The germline V gene encodes CDR1 SGHDT and CDR2 YYEEEE. V was pared by 4 bases and J by 3 bases, with 16 bases between. The CDR3 has 15 amino acids. The CDR3 DNA sequence: TGTGCCAGCAGCCCGATTTTGTACAGAGAAGAGACCCAGTACTTC. The encoded protein is CASSPILYREETQYF.

This clonotype has just a few counts. The chain joins TRBV18 to TRBJ2-2; a weak D match, TRBD2 (5 bases). This CDR3 is 14 amino acids long. V lost 3 bases, J lost 5 bases, and 10 bases lay in between. Germline loops: CDR1 KGHSH, CDR2 LQKENI. CDR3 sequence (DNA): TGTGCCAGCTCACCCTCGGGAAGAACCGGGGAGCTGTTTTTT. Translating gives CASSPSGRTGELFF.

This clonotype was counted between two and nine times. The rearrangement links TRBV18 to TRBJ2-7; D perhaps matches TRBD2 (6 bases). This CDR3 is 16 amino acids long. In germline, CDR1 is KGHSH, CDR2 LQKENI. V gave up 0 bases and J gave up 3 bases, with 15 bases separating them. The CDR3 spells CASSPPGGPTFYEQYF. For the CDR3, the DNA is TGTGCCAGCTCACCACCGGGAGGCCCTACTTTCTACGAGCAGTACTTC.

The J gene is TRBJ2-2, the V gene TRBV7-3; no definite D call. This CDR3 region has 14 residues. Germline V gives CDR1 SGHTA, CDR2 FQGTGA. V was cut by 5 bases and J by 6 bases, with 13 bases left in between. CDR3 sequence: CASSANLRAGELFF. The CDR3 coding sequence is TGTGCCAGCAGCGCAAATTTAAGGGCCGGGGAGCTGTTTTTT.

This clonotype was picked up a small number of times. The genes are TRBV12-3 or TRBV12-4 and TRBJ2-7; D gene unclear. CDR3 length equals 13 residues. Trimming shortened V by 1 base and J by 3 bases, and 7 bases separated the two germline ends. The CDR3 DNA follows: TGTGCCAGCAGTTTAGGACATTACTACGAGCAGTACTTC. Translated, it gives CASSLGHYYEQYF.

This clonotype was counted between two and nine times. The chain carries TRBV5-1 and TRBJ1-1, with TRBD1 as a possible D gene (6 bases). The CDR3 is 15 residues long. V was shortened by 4 bases and J by 3 bases, with 16 bases between the two germline ends. Germline CDR1 is SGHRS and CDR2 is YFSETQ. The CDR3, as DNA: TGCGCCAGCAGCGACCAGACAGGTGCGGACACTGAAGCTTTCTTT. Its translation: CASSDQTGADTEAFF.